This T cell receptor beta chain came from a study of blood T cell repertoires in COVID-19. Overall study: T cells, B-cell-depleted T cells, or PBMCs provided the cDNA or gDNA that served as material.

Authors' methods: Nucleated cell counts were estimated from reference gene primer amplification. Assay: immunoSEQ multiplex PCR; the TCRdb copy retains only in-frame clones and omits some. That table gives V, J and clone size, and the DNA gave D and trimming. This sample carries 150,000 or so clones, approximately 80% of them seen once, and the ten largest clones take 3% to 3.5%. The CDR3 extends over 14 amino acids. The V gene's germline CDR1 is SNHLY and CDR2 FYNNEI. V lost 8 bases to trimming and J lost 2 bases; unmatched junction nucleotides: 4. This chain links TRBV2 with TRBJ1-5, with TRBD1 matching 9 bases. The specimen sequenced was peripheral blood. This clonotype originated in a woman aged 80 or over with acute or convalescent COVID-19. The CDR3 DNA reads as TGTGCCAGCCTGCGGGACAGGGGCAATCAGCCCCAGCATTTT. Its translation is CASLRDRGNQPQHF. Filled out from reference TRBV2 and TRBJ1-5, the complete variable domain reads EPEVTQTPSHQVTQMGQEVILRCVPISNHLYFYWYRQILGQKVEFLVSFYNNEISEKSEIFDDQFSVERPDGSNFTLKIRSTKLEDSAMYFCASLRDRGNQPQHFGDGTRLSIL.